Sequencing of this TCR beta chain was carried out in a study of T cell repertoires in cytomegalovirus infection. TCRdb reprocessed the reads via MiXCR and lists one record per CDR3 protein. Altogether about 830,000 distinct CDR3 sequences are present, approximately 30% being singletons, with the ten largest covering around 12%. There are a few counts of this clonotype. The antigen remains undetermined. General study points: Accumulated public TCR beta family frequency recognized individuals carrying CMV together with the relevant HLA.

This CDR3 is built from 15 residues. The V end was cut by 7 bases, the J end by 2 bases, with 18 bases between. The specimen was cultured CD8+ T cells from PBMCs, collected from culture after CMV antigen stimulation. This clonotype was sampled from a human donor in good health (CMV status not recorded). Some clones in this sample may be carry-over from other donors' samples. The chain employs TRBV12-3 or TRBV12-4 and TRBJ2-7; either TRBD1 or TRBD2 may supply D (5 bases each). DNA of the CDR3: TGTGCCAGCACTCCCGGGGCGTCTCTGGCCTACGAGCAGTACTTC. Translating gives CASTPGASLAYEQYF.